The 25 T cell receptor beta chains in this list originate from one sample, sequenced in a study of regulatory T cells in long-lasting Graves disease. The time point: persistent/refractory GD, antithyroid drugs over 5 years with positive TRAb. PBMC RNA was the source of the TCR library. The authors built TCR beta libraries using iRepertoire HTBI primers and Arm-PCR of CDR3 regions. TCRdb re-called the multiplex PCR reads with MiXCR, one entry per CDR3 protein. The sample consists of nearly 350,000 distinct CDR3 sequences, around 20% of them appearing once. Sequenced here: peripheral blood mononuclear cells (PBMCs), sampled when the disease was refractory, from a patient treated with antithyroid drugs. These receptor sequences come from a female donor with Graves disease.

This clonotype was detected a few times. The chain is built from TRBV15 and TRBJ2-7, with D tentatively TRBD1 (5 bases). V was cut by 1 base and J by 0 bases, with 10 bases left in between. CDR3 length: 15 amino acids. Germline V gene sequence: CDR1 LNHNV, CDR2 YYDKDF (reference sequence). The CDR3 DNA follows: TGTGCCACCAGCAGAGTCTCGACAGTCTCCTACGAGCAGTACTTC. This translates into CATSRVSTVSYEQYF.

This clonotype was observed a handful of times. The chain employs TRBV5-1 and TRBJ2-5, with 7 positions matching TRBD1. This CDR3 is 15 amino acids long. Losses at the gene ends were 0 bases for V and 5 bases for J; bases not matched to a gene: 7. Per the germline V gene, CDR1 is SGHRS and CDR2 is YFSETQ. The CDR3: CASSLDGTEMETQYF. CDR3 nucleotide sequence: TGCGCCAGCAGCTTGGACGGGACAGAAATGGAGACCCAGTACTTC. The whole variable domain, remainder taken from reference TRBV5-1 and TRBJ2-5, is KAGVTQTPRYLIKTRGQQVTLSCSPISGHRSVSWYQQTPGQGLQFLFEYFSETQRNKGNFPGRFSGRQFSNSRSEMNVSTLELGDSALYLCASSLDGTEMETQYFGPGTRLLVL.

This clonotype was observed a handful of times. CDR3 nucleotide sequence: TGTGCCAGTAGTACAACAGGACACAATCAGCCCCAGCATTTT. Encoded protein: CASSTTGHNQPQHF. The V and J genes are TRBV19 and TRBJ1-5; TRBD1 might be the D (5 bases). The V gene lost 4 bases and the J gene lost 3 bases, with 10 bases spanning the gap. The CDR3 runs 14 residues. The germline CDR1 and CDR2 sequences are LNHDA and SQIVND (reference sequence).

Many counts were recorded for this clonotype. The chain recombines TRBV2 with TRBJ1-1, with 9 bases that match TRBD1. Trimming cost V 7 bases and J 5 bases; bases outside gene matches: 8. The CDR3 is 14 residues long. Germline assignment: CDR1 SNHLY and CDR2 FYNNEI. The CDR3 DNA is TGTGCCAGCAACACCGGGACAGGGTGGACTGAAGCTTTCTTT. Translation gives CASNTGTGWTEAFF.

This chain joins TRBV19 and TRBJ2-1, with unresolved D. V was shortened by 4 bases and J by 6 bases, with 13 bases between the two germline ends. Germline loops: CDR1 LNHDA, CDR2 SQIVND (reference sequence). The CDR3 spans 14 residues. This chain's CDR3 is CASSKGQASNEQFF. CDR3 bases: TGTGCCAGTAGTAAAGGGCAGGCGAGCAATGAGCAGTTCTTC.

The CDR3 reads CASRPLRGSFSTNEKLFF. The CDR3 nucleotides are TGTGCCAGCAGACCCCTCAGGGGGAGTTTTTCGACTAATGAAAAACTGTTTTTT. This rearrangement joins TRBV6-1 to TRBJ1-4, with 7 bases lining up with TRBD1. Per the germline V gene, CDR1 is MNHNS and CDR2 is SASEGT. This CDR3 has 18 amino acids. Trimming removed 6 bases from V and 2 bases from J; junction bases left unmatched: 15.

The chain employs TRBV24-1 and TRBJ1-1; D ambiguous. The CDR3 contains 12 residues. Germline lookup yields CDR1 KGHDR and CDR2 SFDVKD. V lost 7 bases to trimming and J lost 6 bases, with 11 bases between them. Here the CDR3 DNA reads TGTGCCACCAGGGCGGGAGCCTCTGAAGCTTTCTTT. It is translated as CATRAGASEAFF.

This clonotype has a count of ten or more. The rearrangement links TRBV12-3 or TRBV12-4 to TRBJ1-2; D call uncertain. Trimming pared 5 bases from V and 3 bases from J, leaving 7 bases between. There are 12 residues in the CDR3. This CDR3 reads CASSDKDYGYTF. The CDR3 bases are TGTGCCAGCAGTGACAAAGACTATGGCTACACCTTC.

This clonotype occurred a few times. The chain joins TRBV7-8 to TRBJ2-3, with TRBD2 matching 8 bases. V was clipped by 3 bases and J by 1 base; unmatched bases: 9. Germline V lookup: CDR1 SGHVS, CDR2 FQNEAQ. This CDR3 is 17 amino acids long. CDR3 region: CASSFSGGAKGTDTQYF. In nucleotides, the CDR3 is TGTGCCAGCAGCTTTTCCGGGGGGGCCAAGGGCACAGATACGCAGTATTTT.

This clonotype was counted at least ten times. The rearrangement links TRBV6-1 to TRBJ1-1, with no clear D. V was trimmed by 5 bases and J by 3 bases, leaving 10 bases between them. The CDR3 extends over 13 amino acids. Germline CDR1 reads MNHNS; CDR2 reads SASEGT. As DNA, the CDR3 is TGTGCCAGCAGTCTCGACGGAGACACTGAAGCTTTCTTT. It is translated as CASSLDGDTEAFF.

This clonotype was picked up many times. The chain links TRBV28 to TRBJ2-7; no definite D call. CDR3 length: 13 residues. V shed 7 bases and J shed 3 bases, with 13 bases lying between them. Germline V lookup: CDR1 MDHEN, CDR2 SYDVKM. CDR3 DNA: TGTGCCAGCAATCCAGGTGGGAACTACGAGCAGTACTTC. As protein: CASNPGGNYEQYF. Looking up the rest from reference TRBV28 and TRBJ2-7 gives the full variable domain: DVKVTQSSRYLVKRTGEKVFLECVQDMDHENMFWYRQDPGLGLRLIYFSYDVKMKEKGDIPEGYSVSREKKERFSLILESASTNQTSMYLCASNPGGNYEQYFGPGTRLTVT.

This clonotype was recorded a few times. The chain is built from TRBV10-3 and TRBJ1-6; D is unresolved. Germline V gene sequence: CDR1 ENHRY, CDR2 SYGVKD. The CDR3 contains 17 residues. Trimming removed 3 bases from V and 4 bases from J, with 16 bases in between. The CDR3 region has the DNA TGTGCCATCAGTGAAGTTGGCTCCCCAATTTATAATTCACCCCTCCACTTT. Amino acids: CAISEVGSPIYNSPLHF.

The chain couples TRBV19 to TRBJ2-6; tentative D call: TRBD1 (6 bases). V dropped 3 bases and J dropped 0 bases, with 15 bases sitting between them. From germline, CDR1 is LNHDA and CDR2 SQIVND (reference sequence). The CDR3 extends over 18 amino acids. CDR3 residues: CASSIPGQYSSGANVLTF. The CDR3 DNA reads as TGTGCCAGTAGTATCCCCGGACAGTACTCCTCTGGGGCCAACGTCCTGACTTTC. Full variable domain (rest looked up from reference TRBV19 and TRBJ2-6): DGGITQSPKYLFRKEGQNVTLSCEQNLNHDAMYWYRQDPGQGLRLIYYSQIVNDFQKGDIAEGYSVSREKKESFPLTVTSAQKNPTAFYLCASSIPGQYSSGANVLTFGAGSRLTVL.

This clonotype was counted ten times or more. The chain couples TRBV6-5 to TRBJ1-5; 8 bases align to TRBD1. The germline V gene has CDR1 MNHEY and CDR2 SVGAGI. J lost 2 bases, V lost 2 bases, and 8 bases had no gene match. The CDR3 is made up of 17 amino acids. In DNA form, the CDR3 reads TGTGCCAGCAGTTACAGGAGGCAGGGGGCTGGCAATCAGCCCCAGCATTTT. It is translated as CASSYRRQGAGNQPQHF.

This clonotype was picked up a small number of times. CDR3 in DNA: TGTGCCATCAGTGACAGCGGGAGGAGCTCCTACGAGCAGTACTTC. Translated, it gives CAISDSGRSSYEQYF. V is TRBV10-3 and J is TRBJ2-7; 9 bases are a match to TRBD2. Germline trimming cut 3 bases from V and 0 bases from J; bases unmatched to any gene: 3. Germline V gene data show CDR1 as ENHRY and CDR2 as SYGVKD. The CDR3 is made up of 15 amino acids.

V usage is TRBV12-3 or TRBV12-4 and J usage is TRBJ1-3; 9 bases fit TRBD1. The V and J ends lost 8 bases and 7 bases, in that order; junction bases with no gene match: 9. This CDR3 is built from 14 residues. The CDR3 protein is CASGPRDRANTIYF. CDR3 nucleotide sequence: TGTGCCAGCGGCCCTCGGGACAGGGCGAACACCATATATTTT.

V is TRBV29-1 and J is TRBJ1-5; 7 bases are a match to TRBD1. The CDR3 spans 14 residues. With 4 bases clipped from V and 0 bases from J, the junction kept 3 bases outside the gene matches. The germline gives CDR1 SQVTM, CDR2 ANQGSEA. The CDR3 is CSVAAGGSNQPQHF. The CDR3 nucleotides are TGCAGCGTTGCTGCAGGGGGTAGCAATCAGCCCCAGCATTTT. Full variable domain (outside the CDR3, taken from reference TRBV29-1 and TRBJ1-5): SAVISQKPSRDICQRGTSLTIQCQVDSQVTMMFWYRQQPGQSLTLIATANQGSEATYESGFVIDKFPISRPNLTFSTLTVSNMSPEDSSIYLCSVAAGGSNQPQHFGDGTRLSIL.

The table lists this clonotype with a few counts. The chain employs TRBV20-1 and TRBJ2-2, with 7 bases fitting TRBD1. J gave up 4 bases and V 6 bases, and 5 bases lay outside the gene matches. Germline V gives CDR1 DFQATT, CDR2 SNEGSKA (reference sequence). The CDR3 runs 13 residues. The CDR3 region is CSATTGFTGELFF. CDR3 coding DNA: TGCAGTGCAACGACAGGGTTCACCGGGGAGCTGTTTTTT.

The chain recombines TRBV7-2 with TRBJ2-5; D uncertain. The CDR3 runs 14 residues. CDR1 SGHTA and CDR2 FQGNSA come from the germline V gene. The V gene lost 5 bases and the J gene lost 1 base, with 11 bases spanning the gap. CDR3 protein: CASSRDVRQETQYF. CDR3 nucleotides: TGTGCCAGCAGCAGAGACGTCCGCCAAGAGACCCAGTACTTC.

This clonotype has ten or more counts. The chain is built from TRBV12-3 or TRBV12-4 and TRBJ1-1; tentative D call: TRBD1 (5 bases). CDR3 length: 14 residues. V was clipped by 6 bases and J by 1 base, with 12 bases between them. The CDR3 is CASRRGTANTEAFF. As DNA, the CDR3 is TGTGCCAGCAGACGAGGGACTGCGAACACTGAAGCTTTCTTT.

This clonotype showed up just a few times. This may come from a read error, since a much larger clone is one base off. The chain employs TRBV6-1 and TRBJ2-4; possibly TRBD1 or TRBD2 for D (6 bases each). Germline CDR1 and CDR2: MNHNS and SASEGT. The CDR3 sequence is 18 residues long. The CDR3 sequence is CASRSSGTRGLGRNTQYF. DNA for the CDR3: TGTGCCAGCAGATCTTCCGGGACAAGGGGCTTGGGGAGGAACACTCAGTACTTC.

The CDR3 sequence is CASSLGVSDTGELFF. The CDR3 DNA reads as TGCGCCAGCAGCTTGGGAGTTTCAGACACCGGGGAGCTGTTTTTT. V gene TRBV5-1 combines with J gene TRBJ2-2; D is ambiguous. V shed 0 bases and J shed 3 bases, with 9 bases lying between them. The length of the CDR3 is 15 residues. Germline loops: CDR1 SGHRS, CDR2 YFSETQ.

The rearrangement links TRBV7-3 to TRBJ1-3; tentatively, D is TRBD1 (6 bases). This CDR3 spans 14 amino acids. Germline V gene sequence: CDR1 SGHTA, CDR2 FQGTGA. Trimming left V 2 bases short and J 7 bases short, with 12 bases between. The CDR3, as DNA: TGTGCCAGCAGCTTAGTTGGGGGCCCGAACACCATATATTTT. This gives the protein CASSLVGGPNTIYF.

In its sample, this clonotype was seen many times. The rearrangement joins TRBV30 to TRBJ2-5; 13 nucleotides match TRBD2. V lost 1 base and J lost 3; bases outside the gene matches: 5. The CDR3 length is 16 residues. Germline V gene lookup returns CDR1 GTSNPN and CDR2 SVGIG (reference sequence). The CDR3 region has the DNA TGTGCCTGGAGTGCAGGACTAGCGGGAGCGAAAGAGACCCAGTACTTC. Protein product: CAWSAGLAGAKETQYF. The whole variable domain, filled in from reference TRBV30 and TRBJ2-5, reads SQTIHQWPATLVQPVGSPLSLECTVEGTSNPNLYWYRQAAGRGLQLLFYSVGIGQISSEVPQNLSASRPQDRQFILSSKKLLLSDSGFYLCAWSAGLAGAKETQYFGPGTRLLVL.

This clonotype was found many times. V and J are TRBV6-1 and TRBJ1-2, with 11 bases identical to TRBD1. This CDR3 contains 18 residues. Looked up from germline, CDR1 is MNHNS and CDR2 is SASEGT. Trimming at V came to 9 bases and at J to 5 bases, leaving 20 bases not matched to a gene. CDR3 DNA: TGTGCCAGAGGTCTGGGCCAGGGACAGGGGGTTGCGCCTTATGGCTACACCTTC. As protein: CARGLGQGQGVAPYGYTF.